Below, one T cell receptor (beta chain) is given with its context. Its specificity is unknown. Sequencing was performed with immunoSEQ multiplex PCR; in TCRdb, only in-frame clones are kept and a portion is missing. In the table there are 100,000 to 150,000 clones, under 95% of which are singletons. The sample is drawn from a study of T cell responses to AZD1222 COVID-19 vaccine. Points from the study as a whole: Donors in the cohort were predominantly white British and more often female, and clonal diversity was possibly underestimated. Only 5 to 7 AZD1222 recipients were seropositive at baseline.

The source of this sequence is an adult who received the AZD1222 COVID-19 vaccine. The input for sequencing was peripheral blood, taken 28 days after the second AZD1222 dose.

CDR3 nucleotide sequence: TGTGCCAGCAGCTTAGCGGGAGGGCGACGAGAGACCCAGTACTTC. Its protein product is CASSLAGGRRETQYF. The rearrangement joins TRBV11-3 to TRBJ2-5; 8 positions agree with TRBD2. Germline trimming cut 1 base from V and 4 bases from J; bases unmatched to any gene: 5. This CDR3 has 15 residues. Germline loops: CDR1 SGHNT, CDR2 YENEEA.